These 9 T cell receptor beta chains originate from one sample sequenced in a study of monozygotic twins with inflammatory bowel disease (dated by TCRdb to between 2019 and 2020). The library relied on 5' RACE. Sequencing relied on an Illumina HiSeq 2500. Reprocessed by TCRdb, the reads give a single entry per CDR3 protein sequence, without DNA. The sample table includes approximately 200,000 distinct CDR3 sequences. The ten largest clones capture roughly 1.5% of the sample. The sample was blood. The receptor source for this set is a human donor with ulcerative colitis or Crohn's disease, or a healthy co-twin of an affected twin (not recorded which).

The chain uses TRBV29-1 and TRBJ2-3; lacking DNA, the TRBD1 call made by TCRdb goes unchecked. Germline assignment: CDR1 SQVTM and CDR2 ANQGSEA. The CDR3 covers 13 residues. The CDR3 sequence: CSVEGRAVDTQYF.

The J gene is TRBJ1-6, the V gene TRBV20-1; the TRBD1 assignment by TCRdb is unverifiable without DNA. This CDR3 is 14 amino acids long. Looked up from germline, CDR1 is DFQATT and CDR2 is SNEGSKA (reference sequence). Here the CDR3 reads CSAILQDRVSPLHF.

The V call is TRBV2, the J call TRBJ1-5. Germline CDR1 SNHLY, CDR2 FYNNEI. The CDR3 has 14 amino acids. CDR3 amino acids: CASNMGLPRGPQHF.

The V and J genes are TRBV20-1 and TRBJ2-1. The germline V gene has CDR1 DFQATT and CDR2 SNEGSKA (reference sequence). The CDR3 runs 15 residues. CDR3 loop: CSARDQTGPYNEQFF.

This chain uses TRBV20-1 with TRBJ2-5; there is no DNA to check the TCRdb D call of TRBD1. The CDR3 is 15 residues long. Germline V gene lookup returns CDR1 DFQATT and CDR2 SNEGSKA (reference sequence). The CDR3: CSAINPGGSQETQYF.

The J gene is TRBJ2-7, the V gene TRBV6-5. The CDR3 covers 13 residues. Germline assignment: CDR1 MNHEY and CDR2 SVGAGI. CDR3 in amino acids: CASSYDRSYEQYF.

J is TRBJ2-7 and V is TRBV19. Germline CDR1 and CDR2: LNHDA and SQIVND (reference sequence). The length of the CDR3 is 14 residues. Here the CDR3 reads CASSLDGLSYEQYF.

The V gene is TRBV2, the J gene TRBJ1-1. The CDR3 covers 11 residues. From germline, CDR1 is SNHLY and CDR2 FYNNEI. CDR3 in amino acids: CASSRDTEAFF.

The rearrangement uses TRBV10-3 and TRBJ2-5; checking the TCRdb D call of TRBD1 is not possible without DNA. Germline V gene sequence: CDR1 ENHRY, CDR2 SYGVKD. The CDR3 totals 14 residues. CDR3 sequence reads: CAISPGQDQETQYF.